Shown below are 13 T cell receptor beta chains from a single sample sequenced in a study of control samples from healthy donors and cancer patients (dated by TCRdb to between 2020 and 2021). Library creation used the immunoSEQ multiplex PCR assay. Not all clones reach the TCRdb copy of this immuneACCESS table, which keeps in-frame sequences only. Checked studies attribute under half of the gap to unresolved V genes and leave the rest unexplained. The sample records some 220,000 clones, around 94% of which are singletons. The top ten clonotypes cover 1.5% of the sample. The sequenced sample was blood. These receptors were collected from a man in his fifties or sixties in good health.

The chain combines TRBV7-9 with TRBJ1-2; D possibly corresponds to TRBD1 (5 bases). V lost 5 bases, J lost 8 bases, and 15 bases lay in between. The CDR3 contains 13 residues. The germline CDR1 and CDR2 sequences are SEHNR and FQNEAQ (reference sequence). CDR3 bases: TGTGCCAGCAGCACTCAGGGTCTTGGCGGCTACACCTTC. This encodes CASSTQGLGGYTF. Combining the CDR3 with reference TRBV7-9 and TRBJ1-2 gives the whole variable domain DTGVSQNPRHKITKRGQNVTFRCDPISEHNRLYWYRQTLGQGPEFLTYFQNEAQLEKSRLLSDRFSAERPKGSFSTLEIQRTEQGDSAMYLCASSTQGLGGYTFGSGTRLTVV.

This clone was seen only once. The rearrangement uses TRBV27 and TRBJ2-2; D possibly corresponds to TRBD1 (5 bases). In germline, CDR1 is MNHEY, CDR2 SMNVEV (reference sequence). This CDR3 is 15 amino acids long. Trimming removed 3 bases from V and 4 bases from J, with 12 bases in between. The CDR3 nucleotides are TGTGCCAGCAGTTTTAGCAGGGTCGGCACCGGGGAGCTGTTTTTT. It is translated as CASSFSRVGTGELFF.

The gene calls are TRBV5-1 and TRBJ2-7, with no clear D. The CDR3 loop spans 13 amino acids. The V and J ends lost 0 bases and 3 bases respectively, with 7 bases between them. From germline, CDR1 is SGHRS and CDR2 YFSETQ. As DNA, the CDR3 is TGCGCCAGCAGCTTGGACGGGTACTACGAGCAGTACGTC. It yields the protein CASSLDGYYEQYV.

This chain links TRBV12-3 or TRBV12-4 with TRBJ1-1, with D tentatively TRBD1 (5 bases). This CDR3 comprises 11 residues. V was trimmed by 7 bases and J by 11 bases, leaving 14 bases between them. CDR3 coding DNA: TGTGCCAGCACCGGACGGGGCACCGCTTTCTTT. Its translation is CASTGRGTAFF.

This sequence joins TRBV27 and TRBJ1-2; D not resolved. From germline, CDR1 is MNHEY and CDR2 SMNVEV (reference sequence). V lost 8 bases and J lost 0, with 13 bases in between. The CDR3 totals 14 residues. Here the CDR3 reads CASGVRAPNYGYTF. In DNA form, the CDR3 reads TGTGCCAGCGGGGTCCGGGCCCCTAACTATGGCTACACCTTC.

The CDR3 coding sequence is TGTGCCAGCAGCTTGACAGGGAGGGGGCAGACCCAGTACTTC. Translating gives CASSLTGRGQTQYF. The chain recombines TRBV5-4 with TRBJ2-5; either TRBD1 or TRBD2 may fit D (7 bases each). Germline V CDR1 and CDR2: SGHNT, YYREEE (reference sequence). V gave up 1 base and J gave up 6 bases, with 13 bases separating them. CDR3 length: 14 amino acids.

The V and J genes are TRBV25-1 and TRBJ1-2, with 8 nucleotides matching TRBD1. V shed 4 bases and J 5 bases; nucleotides not matched to a gene: 6. Germline V gives CDR1 MGHDK, CDR2 SYGVNS. This CDR3 spans 14 amino acids. The CDR3 DNA follows: TGTGCCAGCAGTGGAGGCAGGGGGCTATATGGCTACACCTTC. Translation gives CASSGGRGLYGYTF.

The rearrangement joins TRBV5-1 to TRBJ2-4; TRBD1 agrees at 7 bases. With 4 bases clipped from V and 5 bases from J, the junction kept 9 bases outside the gene matches. This CDR3 has 15 residues. The germline V gene encodes CDR1 SGHRS and CDR2 YFSETQ. The CDR3 protein is CASSHWSQGENIQYF. CDR3 DNA sequence: TGCGCCAGCAGCCACTGGAGCCAGGGGGAAAACATTCAGTACTTC.

This clone was seen just once. The chain recombines TRBV6-5 with TRBJ2-7, with D possibly TRBD2 on 5 matching bases. The CDR3 length is 13 residues. V was cut by 6 bases and J by 7 bases, with 16 bases left in between. CDR1 is MNHEY and CDR2 is SVGAGI in the germline V gene. The DNA for the CDR3 is TGTGCCAGCAGGTCTGCCGGAACGGGGGAGCAGTACGTC. It specifies CASRSAGTGEQYV.

V usage is TRBV9 and J usage is TRBJ2-1; 11 bases agree with TRBD2. Germline V lookup: CDR1 SGDLS, CDR2 YYNGEE. With 2 bases clipped from V and 0 bases from J, the junction kept 7 bases outside the gene matches. CDR3 length equals 18 residues. CDR3 loop: CASSVASGGTSSYNEQFF. In DNA, the CDR3 is TGTGCCAGCAGCGTGGCTAGCGGGGGGACGAGCTCCTACAATGAGCAGTTCTTC.

The chain employs TRBV6-5 and TRBJ1-6; unclear D gene. The CDR3 length is 15 residues. Germline values: CDR1 MNHEY, CDR2 SVGAGI. The V gene lost 0 bases and the J gene lost 9 bases, with 12 bases spanning the gap. The CDR3 protein is CASSYSFLNGSPLHF. The CDR3 DNA reads as TGTGCCAGCAGTTACTCATTCCTGAATGGTTCACCCCTCCACTTT.

The V call is TRBV5-6, the J call TRBJ2-7; D uncertain. Germline V CDR1 and CDR2: SGHDT, YYEEEE. The CDR3 covers 12 residues. The germline V and J ends were trimmed by 1 base and 6 bases, with 8 bases remaining between them. The CDR3 loop is CASSLYGTEQYV. In DNA form, the CDR3 reads TGTGCCAGCAGCTTGTACGGTACCGAGCAGTACGTC.

This clone was seen once. The chain couples TRBV6-5 to TRBJ2-3, with D possibly TRBD2 on 6 matching bases. The CDR3 consists of 14 residues. Germline lookup yields CDR1 MNHEY and CDR2 SVGAGI. The ends were cut back, 7 bases at V and 4 bases at J, with 15 bases in the middle. CDR3 amino acids: CASMEGGYADTQYF. The DNA for the CDR3 is TGTGCCAGCATGGAAGGAGGGTATGCAGATACGCAGTATTTT.